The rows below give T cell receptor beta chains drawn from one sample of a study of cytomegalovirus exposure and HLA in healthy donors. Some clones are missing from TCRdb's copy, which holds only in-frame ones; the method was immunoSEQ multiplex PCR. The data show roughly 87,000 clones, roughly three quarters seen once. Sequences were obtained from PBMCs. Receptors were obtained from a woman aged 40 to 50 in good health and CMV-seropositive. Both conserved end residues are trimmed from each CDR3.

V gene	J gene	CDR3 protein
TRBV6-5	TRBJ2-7	ASSLGHSYEQY
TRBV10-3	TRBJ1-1	AIMAGGDTEAF
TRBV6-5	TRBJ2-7	ASRGQGLTYEQY
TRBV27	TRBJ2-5	ASSLGSDSETQY
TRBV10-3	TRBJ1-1	AIRADRGQVAEAF
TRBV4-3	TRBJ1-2	ASSQGFSQGAQLYGYT
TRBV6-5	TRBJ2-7	ASGDSSYEQY
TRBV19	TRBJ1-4	ASQPLARQGEKLF
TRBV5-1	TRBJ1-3	ASSSGQPGSSGNTIY
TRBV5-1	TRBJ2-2	ASSLGFSSGAGELF
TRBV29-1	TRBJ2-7	SVEGRTPYEQY
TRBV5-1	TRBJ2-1	ASSLTRTSGSNEQF
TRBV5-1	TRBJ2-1	ASSLPSGSLYNEQF
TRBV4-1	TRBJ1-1	ASSQDPGTAQNTEAF
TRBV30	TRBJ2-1	ALGHLSPNEQF
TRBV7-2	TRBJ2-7	ASSGTSGSYEQY
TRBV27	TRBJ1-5	ASSLTQGWQPQH
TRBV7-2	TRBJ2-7	ASSDELLSAYEQY
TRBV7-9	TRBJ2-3	ASSSWTSGRG
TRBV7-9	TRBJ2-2	ASSSDNYLVTGELF
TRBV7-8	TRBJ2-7	ASSSDTREQY
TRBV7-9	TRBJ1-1	ASSPTQGQSTEAF
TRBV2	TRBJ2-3	ASSVGARTDTQY
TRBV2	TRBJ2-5	ASLQGWETQY
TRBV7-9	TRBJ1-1	ASSETGSTEAF
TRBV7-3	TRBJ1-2	ASSLRSSGVYGYT
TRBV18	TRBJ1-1	ASSPWTGNTEAF
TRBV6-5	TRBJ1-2	ASTSGAGYT
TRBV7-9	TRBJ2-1	ASSLGLGQGSYNEQF
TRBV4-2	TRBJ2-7	ASSPYGTSGGYEQY
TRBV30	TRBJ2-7	AWSVMRGNEQY
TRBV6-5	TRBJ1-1	ASSSMGAGEAF
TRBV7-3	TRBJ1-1	ASSREGDTEAF
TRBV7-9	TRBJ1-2	ASSLDSGGRGYT
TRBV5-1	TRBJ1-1	ASSQDRDTEAF
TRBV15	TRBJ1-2	ATSRPDRFYGYT
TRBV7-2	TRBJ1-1	ASSPRGLNTEAF
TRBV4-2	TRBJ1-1	ASSQAGGMNTEAF
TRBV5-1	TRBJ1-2	ASSLGQGSGYT
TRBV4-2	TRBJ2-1	ASSQDRDNEQF
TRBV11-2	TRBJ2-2	ASSSGLAGGSGELF
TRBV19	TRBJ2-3	ASSRGDRGTDTQY
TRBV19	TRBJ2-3	ASSIDRGGGADTQY
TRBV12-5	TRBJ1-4	ASGGATNEKLF
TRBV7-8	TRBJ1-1	ASSLAADLNTEAF
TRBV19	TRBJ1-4	ASSIDRQGEKLF
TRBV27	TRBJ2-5	ASGLRGETQY
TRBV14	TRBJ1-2	ASSQGGARYGYT
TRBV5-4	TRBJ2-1	ASSLGTSNEQF
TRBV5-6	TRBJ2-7	ASSTGLGTYEQY
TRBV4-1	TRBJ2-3	ASSQGLAGDPSGETQY
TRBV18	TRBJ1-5	ASSLEAGANQPQH
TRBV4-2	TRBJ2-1	ATSYAGAVYNEQF
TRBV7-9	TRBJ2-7	ASSLSGSDEQY
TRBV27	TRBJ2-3	ASSLYLAGSSTDTQY
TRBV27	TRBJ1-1	ASSLAGTYTEAF
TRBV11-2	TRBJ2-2	ASWRPRGTGELF
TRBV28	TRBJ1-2	ASSSYSTGYYGYT
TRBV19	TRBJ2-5	ASSILAGQETQY
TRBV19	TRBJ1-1	ASNEEGRTEAF